Presented here are 31 T cell receptor beta chains from one specimen sequenced in a study of shared clonotypes between healthy human individuals. Profiling relied on immunoSEQ multiplex PCR, and the TCRdb table lists in-frame clones only, not all of them. Seen here are millions of clones, 85% to 95% observed once, and the top ten hold 0.13%. Sequencing was done on a sample of naive CD4+ T cells sorted from blood. Subset noted: CD45RA+ positively selected. These TCRs come from a man aged 18 to 30 in good health.

The chain uses TRBV11-3 and TRBJ2-2; D is possibly TRBD2 (6 bases). The CDR3 contains 14 residues. The germline V gene has CDR1 SGHNT and CDR2 YENEEA. V dropped 6 bases and J dropped 0 bases, with 8 bases sitting between them. CDR3 DNA: TGTGCCAGCAGTTCTAGCGCGAACACCGGGGAGCTGTTTTTT. This sequence encodes CASSSSANTGELFF. The variable domain in full, completed from reference TRBV11-3 and TRBJ2-2, reads EAGVVQSPRYKIIEKKQPVAFWCNPISGHNTLYWYLQNLGQGPELLIRYENEEAVDDSQLPKDRFSAERLKGVDSTLKIQPAELGDSAVYLCASSSSANTGELFFGEGSRLTVL.

This chain uses TRBV19 with TRBJ2-7; 7 positions agree with TRBD1. Per the germline V gene, CDR1 is LNHDA and CDR2 is SQIVND (reference sequence). Trimming took 5 bases from V and 2 from J; bases not matched to a gene: 9. This CDR3 contains 15 residues. The CDR3 DNA reads as TGTGCCAGTAGTTACCGGGACAGTGGTACCTACGAGCAGTACTTC. It codes for CASSYRDSGTYEQYF.

The chain joins TRBV29-1 to TRBJ2-3; TRBD2 matches at 8 bases. The germline gives CDR1 SQVTM, CDR2 ANQGSEA. The V gene end was trimmed by 4 bases and the J gene end by 0 bases; junction bases not matched to a gene: 6. CDR3 size: 15 residues. As DNA, the CDR3 is TGCAGCGTTGTTTACGAGCGGGGGAGCACAGATACGCAGTATTTT. This codes for CSVVYERGSTDTQYF.

This chain joins TRBV7-2 and TRBJ2-3; D is perhaps TRBD2 (6 bases). Trimming took off 5 bases at V and 15 bases at J, with 15 bases between the two ends. The CDR3 totals 11 residues. Germline lookup yields CDR1 SGHTA and CDR2 FQGNSA. For the CDR3, the DNA is TGTGCCAGCAGCCGGCGACTAGAAATCTATTTT. This encodes CASSRRLEIYF.

Concerning this clone itself: Being one base from a much bigger clone, this may be a read error. The chain combines TRBV5-6 with TRBJ1-1, with D uncertain. The germline gives CDR1 SGHDT, CDR2 YYEEEE. V dropped 0 bases and J dropped 1 base, with 7 bases sitting between them. The CDR3 runs 14 residues. The CDR3 nucleotides are TGTGCCAGCAGCTTGGGACTGACGAACACTGAAGCTTTCTTT. Translating gives CASSLGLTNTEAFF.

For the CDR3, the DNA is TGTGCCAGCAGTCCCGGGACTGACAACTATGGCTACACCTTC. This sequence encodes CASSPGTDNYGYTF. The chain is built from TRBV6-1 and TRBJ1-2; a possible D gene is TRBD1 (5 bases). The CDR3 length is 14 residues. Trimming pared 5 bases from V and 2 bases from J, leaving 12 bases between. Germline V gene sequence: CDR1 MNHNS, CDR2 SASEGT.

The V and J genes are TRBV2 and TRBJ2-1, with D unresolved. Between the trimmed V and J ends, which lost 2 bases and 1 base, there was a span of 12 bases. In germline, CDR1 is SNHLY, CDR2 FYNNEI. The CDR3 extends over 16 amino acids. The CDR3 nucleotides read TGTGCCAGCAGTGAACGCCACGCGAGTTCCTACAATGAGCAGTTCTTC. Its protein product is CASSERHASSYNEQFF. The full variable domain, completed using reference TRBV2 and TRBJ2-1, is EPEVTQTPSHQVTQMGQEVILRCVPISNHLYFYWYRQILGQKVEFLVSFYNNEISEKSEIFDDQFSVERPDGSNFTLKIRSTKLEDSAMYFCASSERHASSYNEQFFGPGTRLTVL.

The rearrangement links TRBV11-2 to TRBJ2-7; 7 bases match TRBD1. The CDR3 extends over 15 amino acids. J gave up 7 bases and V 2 bases, and 11 bases lay outside the gene matches. CDR1 and CDR2 (germline): SGHAT, FQNNGV. The CDR3 is CASSLTTGWVGEQYF. The CDR3 DNA follows: TGTGCCAGCAGCTTAACGACAGGGTGGGTAGGGGAGCAGTACTTC.

This chain links TRBV7-3 with TRBJ2-3; TRBD1 is a possible D gene (6 bases). The CDR3 has 15 residues. Germline V lookup: CDR1 SGHTA, CDR2 FQGTGA. The germline V and J ends were trimmed by 5 bases and 3 bases, with 15 bases remaining between them. The CDR3 sequence is CASSLSGTRTDTQYF. In DNA, the CDR3 is TGTGCCAGCAGCCTCTCAGGGACAAGGACAGATACGCAGTATTTT.

Concerning this clone: This sample includes further DNA sequences coding for the same CDR3. The chain combines TRBV20-1 with TRBJ2-3, with D hard to call. Per germline, CDR1 DFQATT and CDR2 SNEGSKA (reference sequence). The CDR3 is made up of 11 amino acids. Trimming cost V 3 bases and J 4 bases, with 5 bases left between them. In DNA form, the CDR3 reads TGCAGTGCTAGGGTGCCAGATACGCAGTATTTT. Its translation: CSARVPDTQYF.

The chain is built from TRBV2 and TRBJ2-7; 7 bases line up with TRBD1. V trimming: 4 bases; J trimming: 4 bases; junction bases outside the gene matches: 7. Germline V CDR1 and CDR2: SNHLY, FYNNEI. CDR3 length equals 14 residues. The CDR3 DNA reads as TGTGCCAGCAGTGCGACAGGGTCCCTTTACGAGCAGTACTTC. Encoded protein: CASSATGSLYEQYF.

This chain uses TRBV5-1 with TRBJ1-1, with D unresolved. The CDR3 is made up of 15 amino acids. V lost 0 bases and J lost 0, with 9 bases in between. Looked up from germline, CDR1 is SGHRS and CDR2 is YFSETQ. The CDR3 region has the DNA TGCGCCAGCAGCTTGGCTCGGGATTTGAACACTGAAGCTTTCTTT. Its translation: CASSLARDLNTEAFF.

Points on this clone: Within the sample, other DNA sequences also encode this same CDR3. This chain uses TRBV7-2 with TRBJ2-3; no reliable D call. Looked up from germline, CDR1 is SGHTA and CDR2 is FQGNSA. The CDR3 sequence is 11 residues long. Between the trimmed V and J ends, which lost 4 bases and 2 bases, there was a span of 1 base. This CDR3 is CASSSTDTQYF. The DNA for the CDR3 is TGTGCCAGCAGCTCCACAGATACGCAGTATTTT.

The chain has TRBV5-4 and TRBJ2-3; D gene uncertain. V gave up 6 bases and J gave up 3 bases, with 20 bases separating them. The germline CDR1 and CDR2 sequences are SGHNT and YYREEE (reference sequence). The CDR3 is made up of 16 amino acids. The DNA of the CDR3 is TGTGCCAGCAAGAAGGCGGCAGCTCAGATTACAGATACGCAGTATTTT. Translated: CASKKAAAQITDTQYF.

This clone was detected many times. The sample has other DNA sequences that encode this CDR3 too. This chain uses TRBV19 with TRBJ2-7; either TRBD1 or TRBD2 may fit D (5 bases each). The germline V gene encodes CDR1 LNHDA and CDR2 SQIVND (reference sequence). Trimming took off 5 bases at V and 3 bases at J, with 11 bases between the two ends. The CDR3 length is 13 residues. The CDR3 here is CASSVGPSYEQYF. The DNA of the CDR3 is TGTGCCAGTAGTGTGGGACCGAGCTACGAGCAGTACTTC. The full variable domain, in which reference TRBV19 and TRBJ2-7 provide the parts outside the CDR3, is DGGITQSPKYLFRKEGQNVTLSCEQNLNHDAMYWYRQDPGQGLRLIYYSQIVNDFQKGDIAEGYSVSREKKESFPLTVTSAQKNPTAFYLCASSVGPSYEQYFGPGTRLTVT.

On this clone itself: Within the sample, other DNA sequences also encode this same CDR3. This chain uses TRBV28 with TRBJ1-4; D might be TRBD1 (5 bases). This CDR3 region has 13 residues. Germline V CDR1 and CDR2: MDHEN, SYDVKM. V lost 5 bases, J lost 7 bases, and 11 bases lay in between. This CDR3 reads CASSPGRGEKLFF. The CDR3 DNA reads as TGTGCCAGCAGTCCAGGGAGGGGTGAAAAACTGTTTTTT.

This chain uses TRBV5-1 with TRBJ1-2, with 7 bases identical to TRBD1. Germline CDR1 reads SGHRS; CDR2 reads YFSETQ. CDR3 length: 17 residues. V was clipped by 4 bases and J by 1 base; unmatched bases: 13. CDR3 nucleotides: TGCGCCAGCAGCCCCACCTACCGGGACAGCCTTAACTATGGCTACACCTTC. Translating gives CASSPTYRDSLNYGYTF.

The V call is TRBV5-1, the J call TRBJ2-3; no definite D call. The V end lost 0 bases, the J end lost 2 bases, and 10 bases lay between the germline ends. Germline V gene lookup returns CDR1 SGHRS and CDR2 YFSETQ. CDR3 size: 15 residues. The CDR3 region has the DNA TGCGCCAGCAGCTTGGCCGGCGTCCCCACAGATACGCAGTATTTT. It codes for CASSLAGVPTDTQYF.

The chain is built from TRBV2 and TRBJ2-5, with D tentatively TRBD1 (5 bases). Trimming shortened V by 7 bases and J by 0 bases, and 9 bases separated the two germline ends. Per germline, CDR1 SNHLY and CDR2 FYNNEI. The CDR3 runs 13 residues. The CDR3 loop is CASTQGDQETQYF. Here the CDR3 DNA reads TGTGCCAGCACTCAAGGGGACCAAGAGACCCAGTACTTC.

The V and J genes are TRBV7-9 and TRBJ1-5; 9 positions match TRBD1. V lost 5 bases, J lost 6 bases, and 5 bases stayed unmatched. Germline CDR1 and CDR2: SEHNR and FQNEAQ (reference sequence). This CDR3 region has 14 residues. The CDR3 nucleotides read TGTGCCAGCAGCCCCGACAGGGGGGTTCAGCCCCAGCATTTT. It specifies CASSPDRGVQPQHF.

The rearrangement uses TRBV5-1 and TRBJ2-7; D may be TRBD2 (6 bases). V gave up 6 bases and J gave up 6 bases, with 19 bases separating them. Germline CDR1 and CDR2: SGHRS and YFSETQ. The CDR3 extends over 14 amino acids. The CDR3 protein is CASTPEGFLFEQYF. The CDR3 coding sequence is TGCGCCAGCACTCCGGAGGGGTTTCTATTCGAGCAGTACTTC.

As regards this clone: In the same sample, other DNA sequences code for this CDR3. This chain links TRBV11-2 with TRBJ2-1, with 11 bases fitting TRBD2. Trimming removed 3 bases from V and 4 bases from J; junction bases left unmatched: 2. This CDR3 has 15 residues. Germline CDR1 SGHAT, CDR2 FQNNGV. CDR3: CASSLGTSGYNEQFF. In DNA, the CDR3 is TGTGCCAGCAGCTTGGGGACTAGCGGTTACAATGAGCAGTTCTTC.

In the case of this clone: This specimen includes other DNA sequences encoding the same CDR3. The V call is TRBV6-1, the J call TRBJ2-3; no reliable D call. The germline CDR1 and CDR2 sequences are MNHNS and SASEGT. Trimming removed 4 bases from V and 3 bases from J, with 5 bases in between. The CDR3 totals 12 residues. The CDR3 protein is CASSVSTDTQYF. CDR3 sequence (DNA): TGTGCCAGCAGTGTTTCGACAGATACGCAGTATTTT.

The V gene is TRBV27, the J gene TRBJ1-1, with TRBD1 as a possible D gene (5 bases). This CDR3 contains 15 residues. Looked up from germline, CDR1 is MNHEY and CDR2 is SMNVEV (reference sequence). Trimming cost V 5 bases and J 1 base, with 14 bases left between them. The DNA for the CDR3 is TGTGCCAGCAGTCATGGACACTTAACGAACACTGAAGCTTTCTTT. This translates into CASSHGHLTNTEAFF.

The gene calls are TRBV13 and TRBJ2-3; TRBD2 might be the D (7 bases). V lost 0 bases and J lost 2, with 12 bases in between. CDR3 length: 16 amino acids. The germline V gene has CDR1 PRHDT and CDR2 FYEKMQ (reference sequence). CDR3 region: CASSLGVGGPTDTQYF. CDR3 in DNA: TGTGCCAGCAGCTTAGGGGTGGGGGGGCCCACAGATACGCAGTATTTT.

V is TRBV19 and J is TRBJ2-1; D is unclear. Trimming pared 5 bases from V and 1 base from J, leaving 15 bases between. Germline loops: CDR1 LNHDA, CDR2 SQIVND (reference sequence). The CDR3 sequence is 16 residues long. The DNA of the CDR3 is TGTGCCAGTAGTTCCCCTCTGGTGGGGTCCTACAATGAGCAGTTCTTC. Translating gives CASSSPLVGSYNEQFF.

This chain connects TRBV18 to TRBJ1-1; unclear D gene. This CDR3 contains 16 residues. Trimming took 3 bases from V and 0 from J, leaving 14 bases between them. Germline loops: CDR1 KGHSH, CDR2 LQKENI. This CDR3 reads CASSPSLSTLNTEAFF. DNA of the CDR3: TGTGCCAGCTCACCGAGTCTTTCCACCCTGAACACTGAAGCTTTCTTT.

This clone was found once. The chain carries TRBV5-1 and TRBJ2-7, with 11 bases that match TRBD1. Germline V CDR1 and CDR2: SGHRS, YFSETQ. J gave up 4 bases and V 7 bases, and 4 bases lay outside the gene matches. The CDR3 covers 13 residues. The CDR3 here is CASLGQGDYEQYF. CDR3 coding DNA: TGCGCCAGCTTGGGACAGGGGGATTACGAGCAGTACTTC.

This chain joins TRBV6-1 and TRBJ1-2; no clear D. Germline CDR1 and CDR2: MNHNS and SASEGT. The CDR3 loop spans 15 amino acids. V was shortened by 1 base and J by 3 bases, with 12 bases between the two germline ends. Written as DNA, the CDR3 is TGTGCCAGCAGTGAAGGGGAGGGTAGGGACTATGGCTACACCTTC. Protein sequence: CASSEGEGRDYGYTF.

The rearrangement uses TRBV7-8 and TRBJ2-7; 7 bases agree with TRBD1. J was trimmed by 1 base and V by 0 bases; bases with no gene match: 6. The CDR3 is 16 amino acids. Germline values: CDR1 SGHVS, CDR2 FQNEAQ. Here the CDR3 reads CASSLAAGTVSYEQYF. The CDR3 region has the DNA TGTGCCAGCAGCTTAGCAGCCGGGACAGTTTCCTACGAGCAGTACTTC. Combining the CDR3 with reference TRBV7-8 and TRBJ2-7 gives the whole variable domain GAGVSQSPRYKVAKRGQDVALRCDPISGHVSLFWYQQALGQGPEFLTYFQNEAQLDKSGLPSDRFFAERPEGSVSTLKIQRTQQEDSAVYLCASSLAAGTVSYEQYFGPGTRLTVT.

This clone was found once. The V gene is TRBV19, the J gene TRBJ1-2, with 7 positions matching TRBD1. V was pared by 4 bases and J by 3 bases, with 8 bases of the junction left unmatched. Germline CDR1 is LNHDA and CDR2 is SQIVND (reference sequence). The CDR3 length is 15 residues. The CDR3 sequence: CASSTLTGADYGYTF. The DNA of the CDR3 is TGTGCCAGTAGTACCCTTACAGGGGCTGACTATGGCTACACCTTC. Drawing the rest from reference TRBV19 and TRBJ1-2, the complete variable domain is DGGITQSPKYLFRKEGQNVTLSCEQNLNHDAMYWYRQDPGQGLRLIYYSQIVNDFQKGDIAEGYSVSREKKESFPLTVTSAQKNPTAFYLCASSTLTGADYGYTFGSGTRLTVV.